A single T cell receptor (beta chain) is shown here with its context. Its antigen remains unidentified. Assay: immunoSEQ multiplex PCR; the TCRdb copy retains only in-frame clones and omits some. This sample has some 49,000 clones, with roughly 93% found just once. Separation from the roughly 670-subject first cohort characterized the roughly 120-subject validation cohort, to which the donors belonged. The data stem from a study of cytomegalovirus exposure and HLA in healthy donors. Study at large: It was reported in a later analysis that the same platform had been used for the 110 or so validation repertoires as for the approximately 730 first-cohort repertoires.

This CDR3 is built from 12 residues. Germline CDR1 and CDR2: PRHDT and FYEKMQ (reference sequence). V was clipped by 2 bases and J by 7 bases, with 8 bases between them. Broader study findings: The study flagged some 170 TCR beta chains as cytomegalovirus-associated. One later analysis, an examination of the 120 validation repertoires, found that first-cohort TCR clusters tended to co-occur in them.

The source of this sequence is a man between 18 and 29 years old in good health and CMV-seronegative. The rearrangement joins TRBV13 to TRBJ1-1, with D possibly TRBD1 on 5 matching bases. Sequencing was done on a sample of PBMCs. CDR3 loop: CASSLSGDEAFF. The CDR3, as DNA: TGTGCCAGCAGCTTATCGGGGGATGAAGCTTTCTTT.